Following are 26 T cell receptor beta chains from one sample sequenced in a study of vaccination and CD4 T cells after COVID-19. Once obtained from cultured CD4+ T cells, the DNA was sequenced using the Oncomine TCR Beta short-read assay. TCRdb reanalysed the PCR reads using MiXCR and keeps one entry per CDR3 protein. Of approximately 12,000 distinct CDR3 sequences listed, under 60% are singletons. Specified treatment: roughly ten-day PBMC culture with coronavirus spike peptide pools or control peptides (ViraFEST assay). Antigens of these TCRs are unknown. Sequenced sample: CD4+ T cells from blood, cultured in vitro. These receptors were collected from a human donor who had recovered from COVID-19.

About this clonotype itself: The germline gene is not matched at one end of the junction; a read error may be the cause. The rearrangement joins TRBV10-2 to TRBJ2-1, with 9 bases lining up with TRBD2. Germline V lookup: CDR1 WSHSY, CDR2 SAAADI. The length of the CDR3 is 11 residues. The CDR3 region is CAAGGGSEQFF. CDR3 in DNA: TGTGCAGCGGGAGGAGGTAGTGAGCAGTTCTTC.

The chain combines TRBV27 with TRBJ2-2; possibly TRBD2 for D (6 bases). Per germline, CDR1 MNHEY and CDR2 SMNVEV (reference sequence). Trimming removed 6 bases at V and 8 bases at J, with 19 bases between. The CDR3 runs to 15 residues. CDR3: CASSRRASSTGELFF. CDR3 in DNA: TGTGCCAGCAGCCGGAGGGCCAGTAGTACGGGGGAGCTGTTTTTT.

This clonotype was recorded once. J is TRBJ2-3 and V is TRBV9; D gene uncertain. This CDR3 is 14 amino acids long. V was trimmed by 3 bases and J by 5 bases, leaving 13 bases between them. Per the germline V gene, CDR1 is SGDLS and CDR2 is YYNGEE. In DNA, the CDR3 is TGTGCCAGCAGCGCCTCCCAGTCTCTAGATACGCAGTATTTT. Translating it yields CASSASQSLDTQYF.

J is TRBJ1-5 and V is TRBV20-1; no firm D call. The V end lost 5 bases, the J end lost 3 bases, and 11 bases lay between the germline ends. In germline, CDR1 is DFQATT, CDR2 SNEGSKA (reference sequence). This CDR3 is 13 amino acids long. CDR3 nucleotides: TGCAGTGCTCGCCGGGCCTTCAATCAGCCCCAGCATTTT. Translated, it gives CSARRAFNQPQHF.

The sample holds a few counts of this clonotype. The CDR3 spells CASSRPPVPGRETQYF. CDR3 DNA sequence: TGTGCCAGCAGTCGCCCCCCAGTACCGGGTCGAGAGACCCAGTACTTC. The chain recombines TRBV6-2 or TRBV6-3 with TRBJ2-5; no firm D call. The CDR3 totals 16 residues. CDR1 and CDR2 from the germline V gene are MNHEY and SVGEGT. The ends were cut back, 5 bases at V and 4 bases at J, with 20 bases in the middle.

This clonotype came up a few times. V and J are TRBV27 and TRBJ1-5, with 8 bases aligning to TRBD1. The J segment lost 0 bases and the V segment lost 6 bases, leaving 10 bases of the junction unmatched. The CDR3 extends over 17 amino acids. Germline values: CDR1 MNHEY, CDR2 SMNVEV (reference sequence). CDR3 loop: CASSLRWTGYSNQPQHF. The CDR3 DNA follows: TGTGCCAGCAGCCTTAGGTGGACAGGGTATAGCAATCAGCCCCAGCATTTT.

This chain joins TRBV28 and TRBJ1-5; the D gene is possibly TRBD1 (5 bases). Germline values: CDR1 MDHEN, CDR2 SYDVKM. The CDR3 length is 13 residues. Trimming stripped 5 bases from V and 5 bases from J, with 10 bases between. CDR3 nucleotide sequence: TGTGCCAGCAGTCAGGGTCTGCATCAGCCCCAGCATTTT. Amino acid sequence: CASSQGLHQPQHF.

The CDR3 is CASSLYRGGYEQYF. The CDR3, as DNA: TGTGCCAGCAGTCTTTACAGGGGCGGCTACGAGCAGTACTTC. This rearrangement joins TRBV6-1 to TRBJ2-7; TRBD1 aligns across 7 bases. After removal of 5 bases from V and 3 bases from J, the junction contained 7 bases not matched to a gene. The CDR3 length is 14 residues. Germline CDR1 MNHNS, CDR2 SASEGT.

This clonotype was counted a few times. Written as DNA, the CDR3 is TGTGCCAGTAGTATAGGAACAGGGGGAATCAATCAGCCCCAGCATTTT. It is translated as CASSIGTGGINQPQHF. The chain has TRBV19 and TRBJ1-5; 8 positions match TRBD1. This CDR3 is 16 amino acids long. J was trimmed by 3 bases and V by 1 base; bases with no gene match: 5. The germline CDR1 and CDR2 sequences are LNHDA and SQIVND (reference sequence).

The rearrangement joins TRBV12-3 or TRBV12-4 to TRBJ1-1; D unclear. V lost 8 bases and J lost 7, with 17 bases in between. The CDR3 totals 13 residues. CDR3 in amino acids: CASSRGPRGEAFF. As DNA, the CDR3 is TGTGCCAGCTCTAGAGGGCCCCGAGGTGAAGCTTTCTTT.

This clonotype is deemed medium-sized. The chain employs TRBV5-8 and TRBJ2-2; D is uncertain. Germline V lookup: CDR1 SGHTS, CDR2 YDEGEE. Deletions cut 3 bases from V and 6 bases from J, with 9 bases between. The CDR3 has 13 residues. CDR3 in amino acids: CASSSGSSGELFF. CDR3 in DNA: TGTGCCAGCAGCTCCGGCTCTTCCGGGGAGCTGTTTTTT. The full variable domain, in which reference TRBV5-8 and TRBJ2-2 provide the parts outside the CDR3, is EAGVTQSPTHLIKTRGQQATLRCSPISGHTSVYWYQQALGLGLQFLLWYDEGEERNRGNFPPRFSGRQFPNYSSELNVNALELEDSALYLCASSSGSSGELFFGEGSRLTVL.

CDR3 in DNA: TGTGCCAGTAGTCCCGGCGCGGGACAAGAGACCCAGTACTTC. Translating gives CASSPGAGQETQYF. The genes are TRBV19 and TRBJ2-5; possible D gene TRBD2, 6 bases. Germline-derived CDR1 and CDR2 are LNHDA and SQIVND (reference sequence). V dropped 5 bases and J dropped 2 bases, with 12 bases sitting between them. The CDR3 extends over 14 amino acids.

By share, this clonotype counts as medium-sized (0.01 to 0.1%). This chain connects TRBV12-3 or TRBV12-4 to TRBJ1-5; 7 bases map to TRBD1. The CDR3 is made up of 15 amino acids. After removal of 4 bases from V and 7 bases from J, the junction contained 10 bases not matched to a gene. Here the CDR3 reads CASSSSLQGGQPQHF. CDR3 DNA sequence: TGTGCCAGCAGTTCTTCTCTACAAGGGGGCCAGCCCCAGCATTTT.

V and J are TRBV7-9 and TRBJ1-5, with 7 bases that match TRBD1. Germline V gives CDR1 SEHNR, CDR2 FQNEAQ (reference sequence). Germline trimming cut 5 bases from V and 7 bases from J; bases unmatched to any gene: 8. CDR3 length equals 14 residues. CDR3 residues: CASSRGTEGQPQHF. The CDR3 nucleotides are TGTGCCAGCAGCCGTGGGACAGAAGGACAGCCCCAGCATTTT.

This clonotype was observed a few times. The CDR3 DNA is TGTGCCAGCAACCCCGACAGGGGGCGAGAGACCCAGTACTTC. The encoded protein is CASNPDRGRETQYF. This sequence joins TRBV12-3 or TRBV12-4 and TRBJ2-5; 10 positions agree with TRBD1. CDR3 length: 14 residues. Trimming at V came to 7 bases and at J to 4 bases, leaving 6 bases not matched to a gene.

This clonotype rates as medium-sized. CDR3 in amino acids: CASSYSVGELFF. The CDR3 DNA reads TGTGCCAGCAGTTACTCTGTCGGGGAGCTGTTTTTT. The J gene is TRBJ2-2, the V gene TRBV6-5; no reliable D call. CDR1 MNHEY and CDR2 SVGAGI come from the germline V gene. The CDR3 contains 12 residues. The V end was cut by 0 bases, the J end by 7 bases, with 3 bases between.

The chain has TRBV9 and TRBJ2-1, with 9 bases identical to TRBD1. The V gene end was trimmed by 6 bases and the J gene end by 5 bases; junction bases not matched to a gene: 6. The CDR3 extends over 14 amino acids. Germline CDR1 reads SGDLS; CDR2 reads YYNGEE. CDR3 sequence: CASNRDREDNEQFF. CDR3 DNA sequence: TGTGCCAGCAACCGGGACAGGGAGGACAATGAGCAGTTCTTC.

J is TRBJ2-7 and V is TRBV4-2, with no clear D. CDR3 length: 14 residues. Trimming removed 4 bases at V and 2 bases at J, with 12 bases between. Germline CDR1 reads LGHNA; CDR2 reads YNFKEQ. CDR3 DNA: TGTGCCAGCAGCCTCCGGGCTACAGCCTACGAGCAGTACTTC. It codes for CASSLRATAYEQYF.

The chain links TRBV20-1 to TRBJ2-1, with 8 bases that match TRBD2. The CDR3 has 13 residues. The trim removed 5 bases at V and 2 bases at J, leaving 2 bases unmatched. Germline V gene sequence: CDR1 DFQATT, CDR2 SNEGSKA (reference sequence). The CDR3 DNA is TGCAGTGCTTTCGGGAGGGCCTACAATGAGCAGTTCTTC. This encodes CSAFGRAYNEQFF.

The chain joins TRBV20-1 to TRBJ1-5; no definite D call. Trimming pared 6 bases from V and 0 bases from J, leaving 15 bases between. Germline V lookup: CDR1 DFQATT, CDR2 SNEGSKA (reference sequence). The CDR3 consists of 15 residues. CDR3 amino acids: CSATKTRYSNQPQHF. The CDR3 nucleotides are TGCAGTGCCACTAAGACCCGATATAGCAATCAGCCCCAGCATTTT.

This clonotype has more than one count but fewer than ten. V is TRBV12-3 or TRBV12-4 and J is TRBJ2-1, with D perhaps matching TRBD1 or TRBD2 (5 bases each). Trimming pared 4 bases from V and 10 bases from J, leaving 8 bases between. This CDR3 is built from 11 residues. CDR3 sequence (DNA): TGTGCCAGCAGTTGGGGGAACGAGCAGTTCTTC. The encoded protein is CASSWGNEQFF.

V is TRBV25-1 and J is TRBJ2-2; D may be TRBD1 (6 bases). Trimming left V 8 bases short and J 1 base short, with 11 bases between. Germline lookup yields CDR1 MGHDK and CDR2 SYGVNS. The CDR3 runs to 14 residues. The CDR3 spells CASVDRRNTGELFF. DNA of the CDR3: TGTGCCAGCGTCGACAGGAGGAACACCGGGGAGCTGTTTTTT. The entire variable domain, with the rest obtained from reference TRBV25-1 and TRBJ2-2, is as follows: EADIYQTPRYLVIGTGKKITLECSQTMGHDKMYWYQQDPGMELHLIHYSYGVNSTEKGDLSSESTVSRIRTEHFPLTLESARPSHTSQYLCASVDRRNTGELFFGEGSRLTVL.

This chain uses TRBV7-7 with TRBJ2-5; TRBD2 aligns across 7 bases. V shed 5 bases, J shed 2 bases, and the junction held 11 bases outside the gene matches. Germline CDR1 reads SSHAT; CDR2 reads FNYEAQ (reference sequence). This CDR3 has 16 amino acids. Here the CDR3 reads CASSLRGSGSQETQYF. The CDR3 DNA reads TGTGCCAGCAGCCTCAGAGGTAGCGGGTCGCAAGAGACCCAGTACTTC.

A word on this clonotype: A junction end diverges from the germline sequence, so it may reflect a read error. The rearrangement links TRBV6-1 to TRBJ2-7; no firm D call. The germline V gene encodes CDR1 MNHNS and CDR2 SASEGT. The CDR3 spans 11 residues. The CDR3 sequence: CASREANEQYF. In DNA form, the CDR3 reads TGTGCCAGCAGGGAAGCGAACGAGCAGTACTTC.

This clonotype was seen a handful of times. The chain combines TRBV15 with TRBJ1-5, with a possible D match to TRBD1 (6 bases). CDR3 size: 15 residues. V gave up 0 bases and J gave up 4 bases, with 10 bases separating them. Per germline, CDR1 LNHNV and CDR2 YYDKDF (reference sequence). DNA of the CDR3: TGTGCCACCAGCAGAGATAGCACAGGGAATCAGCCCCAGCATTTT. This gives the protein CATSRDSTGNQPQHF.

V and J are TRBV6-1 and TRBJ2-7; D possibly uses TRBD1 or TRBD2 (5 bases each). The CDR3 runs to 13 residues. Germline V gives CDR1 MNHNS, CDR2 SASEGT. V shed 6 bases and J shed 7 bases, with 16 bases lying between them. CDR3 DNA sequence: TGTGCCAGCAGACGGGACCCCGTCCGGGAGCAGTACTTC. As protein: CASRRDPVREQYF.